This TCR beta chain was identified in a study of T cells after yellow fever vaccination. This clonotype was recorded many times. It was through 5'RACE template switching that TCR cDNA was made, with a universal primer site and UMIs added. TCRdb reanalysed the 5' RACE reads using MiXCR and keeps one entry per CDR3 protein. The sample yields approximately 110,000 distinct CDR3 sequences, 6% to 8% seen once. Germline-derived CDR1 and CDR2 are MNHNS and SASEGT. Unmatched junction bases numbered 2, after V lost 4 bases and J lost 2 bases. This CDR3 spans 13 amino acids. Sequencing used CD4+ T cells sorted from PBMCs, obtained 10 days after the first yellow fever vaccination. The V call is TRBV6-1, the J call TRBJ2-7, with TRBD1 matching over 7 bases. The receptor was isolated from a man aged 18 to 29 who received the YFV17D yellow fever vaccine. The CDR3 spells CASSGDRAYEQYV. Here the CDR3 DNA reads TGTGCCAGCAGTGGAGACAGGGCCTACGAGCAGTACGTC.